This record looks at one T cell receptor beta chain sequence and its context. CDR1 and CDR2 (germline): SGHTA, FQGNSA. This CDR3 contains 14 residues. J was trimmed by 5 bases and V by 1 base; bases with no gene match: 2. Profiled with immunoSEQ multiplex PCR; TCRdb holds only in-frame clones, not every one. The sample has under 45,000 clones, more than 80% seen once. The record originates from a study of OX40 agonist ivuxolimab in advanced cancers. Study-wide background: An agonistic anti-OX40 (CD134) antibody, ivuxolimab, was used to treat the patients. Participants, approximately 81% male, averaged roughly 60 years of age, ranging from roughly 20 to 79. Under the entry rules, prior anti-PD-1, anti-PD-L1 or anti-CTLA-4 therapy was allowed, and 35% to 40% had some.

The specimen was CD4+ or CD8+ T cells sorted from blood, collected in a trial of the OX40 agonist ivuxolimab. The origin of this receptor is an adult with an advanced solid tumor such as melanoma, head and neck, liver or kidney cancer. This sequence joins TRBV7-2 and TRBJ1-5; 7 bases agree with TRBD1. This CDR3 reads CASSLVGGYQPQHF. CDR3 sequence (DNA): TGTGCCAGCAGCTTAGTAGGGGGCTATCAGCCCCAGCATTTT.